A single sample gave rise to the 18 T cell receptor beta chains below, sequenced in a study of CD8 T cell repertoires and HIV-1 epitope variants (dated by TCRdb to 2018 to 2020). Their antigens are not known. The library was obtained by the immunoSEQ multiplex PCR assay. Here the immuneACCESS table is served through TCRdb, limited to in-frame sequences with V and J called. Missing clones are a known gap in these copies; in checked studies unresolved V genes cover under half, and the rest lacks a known reason. The table for this sample lists about 5,000 clones; 55% to 70% of them were counted only once. The top ten clonotypes cover 40% to 45% of the sample. Sequenced material: cultured CD8+ T cells derived from PBMCs. These receptors were obtained from a male donor with HIV.

This clone has just one count. V is TRBV7-7 and J is TRBJ2-5; TRBD2 might be the D (6 bases). This CDR3 has 14 amino acids. Germline values: CDR1 SSHAT, CDR2 FNYEAQ (reference sequence). V was clipped by 3 bases and J by 1 base, with 9 bases between them. The CDR3 DNA reads as TGTGCCAGCAGCTTTTCCGGGGGCCAAGAGACCCAGTACTTC. Its protein product is CASSFSGGQETQYF.

This sequence joins TRBV28 and TRBJ1-5; no reliable D call. The V gene lost 5 bases and the J gene lost 6 bases, with 20 bases spanning the gap. This CDR3 comprises 16 residues. Looked up from germline, CDR1 is MDHEN and CDR2 is SYDVKM. DNA of the CDR3: TGTGCCAGCAGTGATTCGGACGGGGAACCTGCTCAGCCCCAGCATTTT. This gives the protein CASSDSDGEPAQPQHF.

The chain has TRBV5-4 and TRBJ2-1; 11 bases are shared with TRBD2. Germline V lookup: CDR1 SGHNT, CDR2 YYREEE (reference sequence). This CDR3 has 14 amino acids. Trimming at V came to 7 bases and at J to 8 bases, leaving 8 bases not matched to a gene. The CDR3 loop reads CASYTSGGFYEQFF. The CDR3 DNA reads TGTGCCAGCTACACTAGCGGGGGATTTTATGAGCAGTTCTTC.

The chain is built from TRBV5-4 and TRBJ1-2, with D unresolved. The CDR3 length is 19 residues. The germline V gene encodes CDR1 SGHNT and CDR2 YYREEE (reference sequence). Trimming removed 3 bases at V and 4 bases at J, with 28 bases between. The CDR3 bases are TGTGCCAGCAGCTGGACCCTAGCCCGATGGACCCAGACCTTCTATGGCTACACCTTC. Amino acids: CASSWTLARWTQTFYGYTF.

The rearrangement joins TRBV19 to TRBJ2-7; possible D gene TRBD2, 6 bases. The CDR3 runs 14 residues. Germline V gives CDR1 LNHDA, CDR2 SQIVND (reference sequence). V lost 5 bases, J lost 2 bases, and 13 bases lay in between. CDR3 in amino acids: CASSSGTGTYEQYF. The CDR3 nucleotides are TGTGCCAGTAGTTCCGGGACTGGGACCTACGAGCAGTACTTC.

The chain has TRBV19 and TRBJ1-3; D remains ambiguous. Germline CDR1 is LNHDA and CDR2 is SQIVND (reference sequence). The CDR3 extends over 13 amino acids. Trimming stripped 11 bases from V and 1 base from J, with 12 bases between. As DNA, the CDR3 is TGTGCCGCCGCTACCGGGTCTGGAAACACCATATATTTT. Encoded protein: CAAATGSGNTIYF.

The chain has TRBV2 and TRBJ2-3; TRBD2 matches at 13 bases. The CDR3 runs to 16 residues. Trimming at V came to 5 bases and at J to 4 bases, leaving 6 bases not matched to a gene. Germline CDR1 reads SNHLY; CDR2 reads FYNNEI. CDR3 loop: CASSKRTSGGPDTQYF. The CDR3 coding sequence is TGTGCCAGCAGTAAAAGGACTAGCGGGGGCCCAGATACGCAGTATTTT.

This rearrangement joins TRBV4-1 to TRBJ1-1, with D possibly being TRBD1 (5 bases). The CDR3 loop spans 15 amino acids. CDR1 MGHRA and CDR2 YSYEKL come from the germline V gene. Trimming cost V 3 bases and J 1 base, with 12 bases left between them. CDR3 protein: CASSQDSTGNTEAFF. CDR3 in DNA: TGCGCCAGCAGCCAGGACTCAACAGGGAACACTGAAGCTTTCTTT.

The chain has TRBV19 and TRBJ2-7; tentative D call: TRBD1 (5 bases). V was trimmed by 3 bases and J by 0 bases, leaving 12 bases between them. This CDR3 has 15 amino acids. The V gene's germline CDR1 is LNHDA and CDR2 SQIVND (reference sequence). The DNA for the CDR3 is TGTGCCAGTAGTATTGGGGCCTCCGACTCCTACGAGCAGTACTTC. This translates into CASSIGASDSYEQYF. Combining the CDR3 with reference TRBV19 and TRBJ2-7 gives the whole variable domain DGGITQSPKYLFRKEGQNVTLSCEQNLNHDAMYWYRQDPGQGLRLIYYSQIVNDFQKGDIAEGYSVSREKKESFPLTVTSAQKNPTAFYLCASSIGASDSYEQYFGPGTRLTVT.

The CDR3 nucleotides are TGTGCCAGCAGTTTATGGGAGACAGGTTCATGGACCTACGAGCAGTACTTC. Translated: CASSLWETGSWTYEQYF. The gene calls are TRBV28 and TRBJ2-7; D is perhaps TRBD1 (6 bases). This CDR3 contains 17 residues. V gave up 0 bases and J gave up 2 bases, with 17 bases separating them. Germline V lookup: CDR1 MDHEN, CDR2 SYDVKM.

V usage is TRBV4-3 and J usage is TRBJ2-6, with 9 bases lining up with TRBD1. V gave up 3 bases and J gave up 0 bases; unmatched junction bases: 0. The length of the CDR3 is 16 residues. The V gene's germline CDR1 is LGHNA and CDR2 YSLEER. CDR3 loop: CASSQTGGSGANVLTF. Written as DNA, the CDR3 is TGCGCCAGCAGCCAGACAGGGGGCTCTGGGGCCAACGTCCTGACTTTC.

V gene TRBV28 combines with J gene TRBJ2-1; tentatively, D is TRBD2 (6 bases). This CDR3 comprises 14 residues. Germline lookup yields CDR1 MDHEN and CDR2 SYDVKM. Trimming left V 2 bases short and J 4 bases short, with 9 bases between. The DNA of the CDR3 is TGTGCCAGCAGTTTAACTAGCTTGTACAATGAGCAGTTCTTC. It specifies CASSLTSLYNEQFF.

This clone was recorded only once. The rearrangement links TRBV6-5 to TRBJ2-7; D is undetermined. Germline V gene lookup returns CDR1 MNHEY and CDR2 SVGAGI. Trimming removed 0 bases from V and 3 bases from J, with 6 bases in between. The CDR3 has 13 amino acids. CDR3 DNA sequence: TGTGCCAGCAGTTACTCGATCCTCTACGAGCAGTACTTC. Protein sequence: CASSYSILYEQYF.

The CDR3 is CASSLSETSTDTQYF. CDR3 DNA sequence: TGTGCCAGCAGCTTAAGTGAGACTAGCACAGATACGCAGTATTTT. The chain has TRBV7-6 and TRBJ2-3, with unresolved D. Per germline, CDR1 SGHVS and CDR2 FNYEAQ. V was shortened by 2 bases and J by 0 bases, with 9 bases between the two germline ends. The CDR3 loop spans 15 amino acids.

V and J are TRBV4-1 and TRBJ1-4, with 8 bases fitting TRBD1. The V gene end was trimmed by 6 bases and the J gene end by 8 bases; junction bases not matched to a gene: 5. Germline V gene lookup returns CDR1 MGHRA and CDR2 YSYEKL. The CDR3 consists of 13 residues. Here the CDR3 reads CASRTTGGEKLFF. The CDR3 nucleotides are TGCGCCAGCAGGACCACAGGGGGAGAAAAACTGTTTTTT.

This clone was detected a few times. The chain couples TRBV5-1 to TRBJ1-1, with D uncertain. Germline assignment: CDR1 SGHRS and CDR2 YFSETQ. This CDR3 is built from 11 residues. Trimming took 0 bases from V and 5 from J, leaving 2 bases between them. The DNA of the CDR3 is TGCGCCAGCAGCTTGGGGACTGAAGCTTTCTTT. Amino acid sequence: CASSLGTEAFF.

J is TRBJ1-3 and V is TRBV11-2; D call uncertain. The length of the CDR3 is 17 residues. V was cut by 3 bases and J by 3 bases, with 18 bases left in between. The germline V gene has CDR1 SGHAT and CDR2 FQNNGV. CDR3 region: CASSFPRAGVGGNTIYF. The DNA for the CDR3 is TGTGCCAGCAGCTTTCCCCGTGCGGGAGTTGGTGGAAACACCATATATTTT.

There are a few counts of this clone. The V call is TRBV5-1, the J call TRBJ2-3; 11 bases agree with TRBD2. Germline CDR1 and CDR2: SGHRS and YFSETQ. The CDR3 runs 18 residues. The V segment lost 4 bases and the J segment 0 bases; nucleotides outside the gene matches: 10. CDR3 bases: TGCGCCAGCAGCCCGACTAGCGGGACCACTCTGAGCACAGATACGCAGTATTTT. Translating it yields CASSPTSGTTLSTDTQYF.